A selection of T cell receptor beta chains follows, all from one sample in a study of PD-L1 blockade in urothelial cancer. Sequencing used immunoSEQ multiplex PCR; TCRdb keeps in-frame clones, though not all of them. The table includes about 30,000 clones, 80% to 90% detected once. The sample consisted of PBMCs, taken around atezolizumab (anti-PD-L1) treatment. Source of these receptors: a man older than 75 with urothelial cancer. The CDR3 runs from the conserved cysteine through the conserved F or W. The order of the fields is CDR3 protein, CDR3 DNA, V gene, D gene, clone size, J gene. A D gene is named only where the DNA matches it firmly. The size of a clone is reported for some rows only, either as once, few or many, or as a class for expanded clones.

CASSRALDRGLNYEQYF TGCGCCAGCAGCAGGGCATTGGACAGGGGGCTTAACTACGAGCAGTACTTC TRBV5-1 TRBD1 . TRBJ2-7
CASSPTGVPTNEKLFF TGTGCCAGCAGTCCGACCGGGGTACCAACTAATGAAAAACTGTTTTTT TRBV2 . . TRBJ1-4
CASSGPPGTGELFF TGTGCCAGCAGTGGCCCCCCGGGGACCGGGGAGCTGTTTTTT TRBV2 . . TRBJ2-2
CSVDEGGTDTQYF TGCAGCGTTGACGAGGGGGGCACAGATACGCAGTATTTT TRBV29-1 . few TRBJ2-3
CASSPPQGHYGYTF TGTGCCAGCAGTCCCCCCCAGGGTCACTATGGCTACACCTTC TRBV28 . . TRBJ1-2
CASRGRTSVNEQFF TGTGCCAGCAGGGGGAGGACTAGCGTGAATGAGCAGTTCTTC TRBV27 TRBD2 . TRBJ2-1
CASSASGYTGELFF TGCGCCAGCAGCGCTAGCGGATACACCGGGGAGCTGTTTTTT TRBV10-1 TRBD2 . TRBJ2-2
CASSSLSGQGGNIQYF TGTGCCAGCAGCTCCCTTAGCGGCCAGGGCGGAAACATTCAGTACTTC TRBV11-2 . . TRBJ2-4
CASSSGGQGGYGYTF TGCGCCAGCAGCTCTGGGGGACAGGGGGGCTATGGCTACACCTTC TRBV5-1 TRBD1 . TRBJ1-2
CASSQIGLQAGEAFF TGTGCCAGCAGCCAGATAGGGCTTCAAGCGGGTGAAGCTTTCTTT TRBV7-9 . . TRBJ1-1
CASSTGRGQGKGYTF TGCGCCAGCAGCACCGGTAGGGGACAGGGCAAAGGCTACACCTTC TRBV5-1 TRBD1 once TRBJ1-2
CAIRTASGSYEQYF TGTGCCATCAGGACGGCTAGCGGTTCCTACGAGCAGTACTTC TRBV10-3 TRBD2 . TRBJ2-7
CASSYGKGETQYF TGTGCCAGCAGTTACGGGAAGGGGGAGACCCAGTACTTC TRBV6-6 . . TRBJ2-5
CASSLAEGGSYGYTF TGTGCCAGCAGCTTAGCGGAAGGGGGAAGCTATGGCTACACCTTC TRBV7-9 . . TRBJ1-2
CASLSLRGRDQPQHF TGTGCCAGCCTCTCCCTCAGGGGGCGGGATCAGCCCCAGCATTTT TRBV19 TRBD1 . TRBJ1-5
CSVVGQRPYNEQFF TGCAGCGTTGTTGGGCAGAGACCCTACAATGAGCAGTTCTTC TRBV29-1 . . TRBJ2-1
CAWRMGRETQYF TGTGCCTGGAGGATGGGGCGGGAGACCCAGTACTTC TRBV30 . . TRBJ2-5
CASSLGGGSNQPQHF TGTGCCAGCAGCTTAGGGGGGGGTAGCAATCAGCCCCAGCATTTT TRBV5-4 . . TRBJ1-5
CASSPRPSRPNTGELFF TGTGCCAGTAGCCCGCGGCCTAGCCGACCAAACACCGGGGAGCTGTTTTTT TRBV19 . few TRBJ2-2
CASSLSSGRNTGELFF TGTGCCAGCAGCTTGAGTAGCGGGAGGAACACCGGGGAGCTGTTTTTT TRBV5-4 TRBD2 . TRBJ2-2
CASSSHSGFYEQYF TGTGCCAGCAGTTCCCATAGCGGGTTCTACGAGCAGTACTTC TRBV28 TRBD2 . TRBJ2-7
CASSFHSGANVLTF TGTGCCAGCAGCTTCCACTCTGGGGCCAACGTCCTGACTTTC TRBV5-8 . . TRBJ2-6
CASLPGVAGTGELFF TGTGCCAGCCTCCCCGGGGTGGCGGGGACCGGGGAGCTGTTTTTT TRBV5-5 . . TRBJ2-2
CASSASSGSAYNEQFF TGCGCCAGCAGCGCCTCTAGCGGGAGCGCGTACAATGAGCAGTTCTTC TRBV5-1 TRBD2 . TRBJ2-1
CASSFEGGGYEQYF TGTGCCAGCAGCTTTGAGGGAGGGGGCTACGAGCAGTACTTC TRBV11-2 . . TRBJ2-7
CASSSPPGGLYNEQFF TGTGCCAGCAGTTCTCCTCCGGGAGGACTCTACAATGAGCAGTTCTTC TRBV6-5 TRBD2 . TRBJ2-1
CASSLGLAGASGELFF TGTGCCAGCAGTTTGGGACTAGCGGGAGCATCCGGGGAGCTGTTTTTT TRBV5-4 TRBD2 . TRBJ2-2